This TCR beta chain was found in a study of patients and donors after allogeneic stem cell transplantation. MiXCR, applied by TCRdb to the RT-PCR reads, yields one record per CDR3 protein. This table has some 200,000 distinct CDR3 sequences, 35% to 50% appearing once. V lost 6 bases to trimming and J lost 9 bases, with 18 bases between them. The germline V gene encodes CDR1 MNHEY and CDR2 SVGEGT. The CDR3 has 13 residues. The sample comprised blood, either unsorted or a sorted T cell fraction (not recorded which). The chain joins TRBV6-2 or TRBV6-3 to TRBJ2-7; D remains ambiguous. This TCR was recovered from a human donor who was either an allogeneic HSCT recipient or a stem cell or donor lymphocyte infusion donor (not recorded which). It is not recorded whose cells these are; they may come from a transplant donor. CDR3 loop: CASRPGPRPRQYF. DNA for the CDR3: TGTGCCAGCAGACCTGGGCCACGGCCACGGCAGTACTTC.